This T cell receptor beta chain appears in the sequencing data of a study of blood T cell repertoires in COVID-19. Sequencing used immunoSEQ multiplex PCR; TCRdb keeps in-frame clones, though not all of them. The sample includes approximately 180,000 clones, 70% to 90% seen only once; the top ten take approximately 11%. This TCR was sampled from a human donor with active or convalescent COVID-19. The donor label of this sample is uncertain. The specimen was peripheral blood.

The CDR3 DNA is TGCGCCAGCAGCTTAAACAGGGGCGAAGGTGAAAAACTGTTTTTT. Encoded protein: CASSLNRGEGEKLFF. J is TRBJ1-4 and V is TRBV5-1; 7 bases agree with TRBD1. With 2 bases clipped from V and 7 bases from J, the junction kept 8 bases outside the gene matches. In germline, CDR1 is SGHRS, CDR2 YFSETQ. This CDR3 is built from 15 residues. Looking up the rest from reference TRBV5-1 and TRBJ1-4 gives the full variable domain: KAGVTQTPRYLIKTRGQQVTLSCSPISGHRSVSWYQQTPGQGLQFLFEYFSETQRNKGNFPGRFSGRQFSNSRSEMNVSTLELGDSALYLCASSLNRGEGEKLFFGSGTQLSVL.